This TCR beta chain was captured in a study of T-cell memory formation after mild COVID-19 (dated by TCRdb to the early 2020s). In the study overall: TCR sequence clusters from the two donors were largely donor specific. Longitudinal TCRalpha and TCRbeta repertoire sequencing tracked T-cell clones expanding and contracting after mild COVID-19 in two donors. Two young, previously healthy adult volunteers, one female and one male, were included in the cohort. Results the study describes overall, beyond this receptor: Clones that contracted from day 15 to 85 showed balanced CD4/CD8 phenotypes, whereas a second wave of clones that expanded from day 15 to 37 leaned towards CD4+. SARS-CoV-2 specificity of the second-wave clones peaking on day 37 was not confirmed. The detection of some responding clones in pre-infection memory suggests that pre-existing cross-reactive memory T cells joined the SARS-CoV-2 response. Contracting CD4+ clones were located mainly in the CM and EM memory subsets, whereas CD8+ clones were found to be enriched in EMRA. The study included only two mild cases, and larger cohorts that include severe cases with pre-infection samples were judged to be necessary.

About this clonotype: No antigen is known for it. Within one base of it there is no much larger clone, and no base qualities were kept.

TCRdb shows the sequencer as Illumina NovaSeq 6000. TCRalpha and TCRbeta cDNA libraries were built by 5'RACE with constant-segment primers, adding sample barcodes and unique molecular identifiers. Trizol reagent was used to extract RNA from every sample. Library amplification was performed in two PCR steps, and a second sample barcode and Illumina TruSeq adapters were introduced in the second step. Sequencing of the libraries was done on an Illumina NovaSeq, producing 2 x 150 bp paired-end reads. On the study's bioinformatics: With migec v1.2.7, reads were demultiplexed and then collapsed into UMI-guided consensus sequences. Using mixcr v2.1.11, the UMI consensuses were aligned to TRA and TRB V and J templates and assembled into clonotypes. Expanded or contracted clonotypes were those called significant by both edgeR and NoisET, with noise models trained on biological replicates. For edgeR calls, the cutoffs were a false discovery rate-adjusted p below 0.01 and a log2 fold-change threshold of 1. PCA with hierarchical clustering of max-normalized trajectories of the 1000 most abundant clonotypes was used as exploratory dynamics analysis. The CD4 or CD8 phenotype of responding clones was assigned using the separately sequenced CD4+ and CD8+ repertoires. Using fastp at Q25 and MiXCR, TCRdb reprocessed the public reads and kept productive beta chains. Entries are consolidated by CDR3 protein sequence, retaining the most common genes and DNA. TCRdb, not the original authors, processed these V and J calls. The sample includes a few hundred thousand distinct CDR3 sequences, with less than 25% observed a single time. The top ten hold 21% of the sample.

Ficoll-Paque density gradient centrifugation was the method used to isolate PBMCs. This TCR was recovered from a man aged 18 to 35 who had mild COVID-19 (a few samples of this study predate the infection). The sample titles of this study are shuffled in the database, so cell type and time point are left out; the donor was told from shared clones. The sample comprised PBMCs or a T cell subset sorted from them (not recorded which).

The CDR3 region: CASSLVSAGANVLTF. The sequenced DNA is TGTGCCAGCAGCTTAGTGTCGGCTGGGGCCAACGTCCTGACTTTC. The chain joins TRBV7-2 to TRBJ2-6; no D gene call is confident. V is pared back by 1 base and J by 2 bases, with 6 bases lying between the germline termini. The germline V gene supplies CDR1 SGHTA and CDR2 FQGNSA. The CDR3 numbers 15 residues from cysteine through phenylalanine. This entry keeps only the CDR3 DNA: 45 bases, framed from base 1.